Presented here are 27 T cell receptor beta chains from one specimen sequenced in a study of shared clonotypes between healthy human individuals. Only in-frame clones appear in the TCRdb table, and some are missing; sequencing was by immunoSEQ multiplex PCR. The table includes about 2.2 million clones, around 93% detected once. Naive CD8 cells, CD45RO-negative and positively selected for CCR7, excluded terminally differentiated effector memory CD45RA+ cells. The sample was naive CD8+ T cells from PBMCs. The receptors stem from a man aged 18 to 29 in good health. Some clones in this sample may be carry-over from other donors' samples.

This chain uses TRBV7-9 with TRBJ2-1, with 11 bases aligning to TRBD2. CDR3 size: 16 residues. Germline V CDR1 and CDR2: SEHNR, FQNEAQ (reference sequence). Germline trimming cut 4 bases from V and 3 bases from J; bases unmatched to any gene: 5. CDR3 amino acids: CASSSTSGENYNEQFF. The CDR3 DNA sequence: TGTGCCAGCAGCTCGACTAGCGGGGAAAACTACAATGAGCAGTTCTTC. Drawing the rest from reference TRBV7-9 and TRBJ2-1, the complete variable domain is DTGVSQNPRHKITKRGQNVTFRCDPISEHNRLYWYRQTLGQGPEFLTYFQNEAQLEKSRLLSDRFSAERPKGSFSTLEIQRTEQGDSAMYLCASSSTSGENYNEQFFGPGTRLTVL.

The V call is TRBV7-9, the J call TRBJ2-7; the match to TRBD2 covers 13 bases. The V gene end was trimmed by 5 bases and the J gene end by 2 bases; junction bases not matched to a gene: 6. Germline V gene sequence: CDR1 SEHNR, CDR2 FQNEAQ (reference sequence). The CDR3 is 16 residues long. CDR3 region: CASSGRLAGGPYEQYF. For the CDR3, the DNA is TGTGCCAGCAGCGGACGACTAGCGGGAGGCCCCTACGAGCAGTACTTC.

The chain links TRBV10-2 to TRBJ2-7; TRBD1 matches 9 bases. CDR1 WSHSY and CDR2 SAAADI come from the germline V gene. After removal of 7 bases from V and 3 bases from J, the junction contained 4 bases not matched to a gene. The CDR3 sequence is 13 residues long. The CDR3 loop reads CASNRDRDYEQYF. DNA for the CDR3: TGCGCCAGCAACCGGGACAGGGACTACGAGCAGTACTTC.

This clone was seen just once. The chain carries TRBV11-1 and TRBJ2-1, with 13 positions matching TRBD2. The V segment lost 5 bases and the J segment 12 bases; nucleotides outside the gene matches: 10. Germline V lookup: CDR1 SGHAT, CDR2 FQDESV (reference sequence). The length of the CDR3 is 15 residues. CDR3 in amino acids: CASSLGTSGTYGQFF. The CDR3 DNA is TGTGCCAGCAGCCTCGGGACTAGCGGGACTTACGGGCAGTTCTTC.

The chain has TRBV5-1 and TRBJ2-7; TRBD1 aligns across 7 bases. From germline, CDR1 is SGHRS and CDR2 YFSETQ. V gave up 4 bases and J gave up 5 bases; unmatched junction bases: 3. The CDR3 consists of 12 residues. This CDR3 is CASSATGHEQYF. The CDR3 bases are TGCGCCAGCAGCGCGACAGGGCACGAGCAGTACTTC.

V is TRBV29-1 and J is TRBJ1-1; weak D call: TRBD1 (5 bases). Per the germline V gene, CDR1 is SQVTM and CDR2 is ANQGSEA. V lost 8 bases and J 1 base, leaving 11 bases between the germline ends. The CDR3 extends over 12 amino acids. The CDR3 DNA reads TGCAGCACAATCGGGGGGAACACTGAAGCTTTCTTT. It codes for CSTIGGNTEAFF.

The chain uses TRBV7-8 and TRBJ2-1; weak D call: TRBD1 (5 bases). Germline V gene data show CDR1 as SGHVS and CDR2 as FQNEAQ. The ends were cut back, 2 bases at V and 8 bases at J, with 7 bases in the middle. The CDR3 consists of 12 residues. CDR3 amino acids: CASSLQGHEQFF. The CDR3 coding sequence is TGTGCCAGCAGCTTACAGGGCCATGAGCAGTTCTTC.

The chain uses TRBV9 and TRBJ2-2; 12 nucleotides line up with TRBD2. The CDR3 length is 17 residues. Germline CDR1 is SGDLS and CDR2 is YYNGEE. The V and J ends lost 3 bases and 4 bases, in that order; junction bases with no gene match: 7. The CDR3 bases are TGTGCCAGCAGCGGCGCTAGCGGGAGGGCCCTCACCGGGGAGCTGTTTTTT. This translates into CASSGASGRALTGELFF.

The J gene is TRBJ2-1, the V gene TRBV5-6; the D gene could be TRBD1 or TRBD2 (5 bases each). CDR1 and CDR2 (germline): SGHDT, YYEEEE. Deletions cut 4 bases from V and 2 bases from J, with 16 bases between. CDR3 length: 16 residues. CDR3 sequence (DNA): TGTGCCAGCAGCGCATTTACCGGGACGGCCTACAATGAGCAGTTCTTC. It translates to CASSAFTGTAYNEQFF. Supplemented by reference TRBV5-6 and TRBJ2-1, the full variable domain reads DAGVTQSPTHLIKTRGQQVTLRCSPKSGHDTVSWYQQALGQGPQFIFQYYEEEERQRGNFPDRFSGHQFPNYSSELNVNALLLGDSALYLCASSAFTGTAYNEQFFGPGTRLTVL.

V usage is TRBV28 and J usage is TRBJ2-7; D remains unclear. Per the germline V gene, CDR1 is MDHEN and CDR2 is SYDVKM. The CDR3 contains 14 residues. V lost 5 bases, J lost 0 bases, and 11 bases lay in between. In DNA form, the CDR3 reads TGTGCCAGCAGTCTGATGACGGACTCCTACGAGCAGTACTTC. Its protein product is CASSLMTDSYEQYF.

The CDR3 DNA reads TGCGCCAGCAGTGTGAGAAGGGGGACAGGGGACTACGAGCAGTACTTC. Amino acids: CASSVRRGTGDYEQYF. The chain joins TRBV10-2 to TRBJ2-7; 10 bases match TRBD1. Germline assignment: CDR1 WSHSY and CDR2 SAAADI. The junction had 9 bases not matched to a gene; V was cut back by 4 bases and J by 3 bases. This CDR3 contains 16 residues.

For this clone: Mismatch with germline at one junction end may stem from a read error. In the same sample, other DNA sequences code for this CDR3. V is TRBV27 and J is TRBJ2-2; TRBD2 matches at 11 bases. CDR3 length equals 14 residues. The V gene's germline CDR1 is MNHEY and CDR2 SMNVEV (reference sequence). In DNA, the CDR3 is TGTGCCAGCGGTTTAGCGGGAGGGCCCGGGGAGCTGTTTTTT. Translating gives CASGLAGGPGELFF.

This rearrangement joins TRBV4-1 to TRBJ2-7, with D possibly being TRBD1 (6 bases). This CDR3 has 14 amino acids. CDR1 is MGHRA, CDR2 YSYEKL, per germline. V was trimmed by 1 base and J by 2 bases, leaving 9 bases between them. The CDR3 coding sequence is TGCGCCAGCAGCCAAGGGACAGTTACCTACGAGCAGTACTTC. Protein: CASSQGTVTYEQYF.

This clone was observed a single time. The chain uses TRBV28 and TRBJ2-7; TRBD1 aligns across 8 bases. Germline CDR1 and CDR2: MDHEN and SYDVKM. Losses at the gene ends were 7 bases for V and 0 bases for J; bases not matched to a gene: 11. The CDR3 runs to 16 residues. The CDR3 DNA sequence: TGTGCCAGCATTTCACTGGGACAGGATTACTCCTACGAGCAGTACTTC. Encoded protein: CASISLGQDYSYEQYF.

This clone was found once. The chain combines TRBV27 with TRBJ2-1, with 8 nucleotides matching TRBD1. Germline V CDR1 and CDR2: MNHEY, SMNVEV (reference sequence). Trimming cost V 8 bases and J 9 bases; bases outside gene matches: 15. This CDR3 spans 15 amino acids. CDR3 sequence reads: CASSSSGGAGSEQFF. CDR3 sequence (DNA): TGTGCCAGCTCCTCTTCAGGGGGCGCTGGGAGTGAGCAGTTCTTC.

The CDR3 loop is CASSLLAGAIYEQYF. CDR3 nucleotide sequence: TGTGCCAGCAGCTTACTGGCGGGAGCAATCTACGAGCAGTACTTC. V is TRBV11-2 and J is TRBJ2-7, with 7 bases identical to TRBD2. Germline loops: CDR1 SGHAT, CDR2 FQNNGV. The CDR3 is 15 amino acids. V was clipped by 2 bases and J by 3 bases; unmatched bases: 7. Drawing the rest from reference TRBV11-2 and TRBJ2-7, the complete variable domain is EAGVAQSPRYKIIEKRQSVAFWCNPISGHATLYWYQQILGQGPKLLIQFQNNGVVDDSQLPKDRFSAERLKGVDSTLKIQPAKLEDSAVYLCASSLLAGAIYEQYFGPGTRLTVT.

This clone was observed once. This chain joins TRBV5-6 and TRBJ2-5; no firm D call. The end of the DNA aligns better with TRBJ2-7, so the J call may be wrong. The CDR3 loop spans 14 amino acids. CDR1 and CDR2 from the germline V gene are SGHDT and YYEEEE. CDR3: CASSDDGSSYEQYF. CDR3 DNA sequence: TGTGCCAGCAGCGACGACGGTAGCTCCTACGAGCAGTACTTC.

This chain uses TRBV6-5 with TRBJ2-2; D is unresolved. The germline gives CDR1 MNHEY, CDR2 SVGAGI. The CDR3 is 13 amino acids. V was shortened by 2 bases and J by 7 bases, with 8 bases between the two germline ends. The CDR3 DNA reads TGTGCCAGCAGTTACCCCCTAGGCGGGGAGCTGTTTTTT. It codes for CASSYPLGGELFF.

Details on this clone: The identical CDR3 is also encoded by other nucleotide sequences in the sample. The J gene is TRBJ1-2, the V gene TRBV27, with TRBD1 matching 8 bases. V lost 2 bases and J lost 4; bases outside the gene matches: 3. Germline V gene lookup returns CDR1 MNHEY and CDR2 SMNVEV (reference sequence). The CDR3 spans 14 residues. This CDR3 reads CASSLRQGTYGYTF. CDR3 nucleotides: TGTGCCAGCAGTTTAAGACAGGGGACCTATGGCTACACCTTC.

V usage is TRBV27 and J usage is TRBJ1-3; no firm D call. The V and J ends lost 2 bases and 3 bases respectively, with 8 bases between them. CDR1 MNHEY and CDR2 SMNVEV come from the germline V gene (reference sequence). The CDR3 loop spans 14 amino acids. The CDR3 DNA sequence: TGTGCCAGCAGTTTAAAGACGGGTGGAAACACCATATATTTT. Residues: CASSLKTGGNTIYF.

The genes are TRBV7-9 and TRBJ1-1, with D possibly matching TRBD1 (6 bases). The CDR3 length is 15 residues. Germline lookup yields CDR1 SEHNR and CDR2 FQNEAQ (reference sequence). Trimming stripped 4 bases from V and 3 bases from J, with 15 bases between. CDR3 protein: CASSSNNRVDTEAFF. The CDR3 DNA is TGTGCCAGCAGCTCCAATAACAGGGTAGACACTGAAGCTTTCTTT.

V and J are TRBV7-9 and TRBJ1-2; tentative D call: TRBD1 (6 bases). Germline V CDR1 and CDR2: SEHNR, FQNEAQ (reference sequence). The CDR3 extends over 14 amino acids. Trimming took off 1 base at V and 8 bases at J, with 14 bases between the two ends. The CDR3 coding sequence is TGTGCCAGCAGCTTAGTGGCGGGGGCCGGAGGCTACACCTTC. It yields the protein CASSLVAGAGGYTF. Supplemented by reference TRBV7-9 and TRBJ1-2, the full variable domain reads DTGVSQNPRHKITKRGQNVTFRCDPISEHNRLYWYRQTLGQGPEFLTYFQNEAQLEKSRLLSDRFSAERPKGSFSTLEIQRTEQGDSAMYLCASSLVAGAGGYTFGSGTRLTVV.

This clone was seen only once. The J gene is TRBJ2-2, the V gene TRBV7-9; D is ambiguous. The CDR3 is made up of 15 amino acids. Germline-derived CDR1 and CDR2 are SEHNR and FQNEAQ (reference sequence). V lost 2 bases, J lost 2 bases, and 9 bases lay in between. The CDR3 protein is CASSLFSSNTGELFF. The CDR3 nucleotides are TGTGCCAGCAGCTTATTCTCGTCAAACACCGGGGAGCTGTTTTTT.

This chain uses TRBV12-5 with TRBJ2-1; TRBD2 agrees at 13 bases. This CDR3 spans 13 amino acids. J gave up 13 bases and V 3 bases, and 3 bases lay outside the gene matches. CDR1 is LGHNT and CDR2 is FRNRAP in the germline V gene. The CDR3 loop reads CASGLGLAGVQFF. CDR3 in DNA: TGTGCTAGTGGTTTAGGACTAGCGGGAGTTCAGTTCTTC.

This chain links TRBV7-9 with TRBJ1-2, with D maybe TRBD1 (5 bases). From germline, CDR1 is SEHNR and CDR2 FQNEAQ (reference sequence). The CDR3 loop spans 15 amino acids. V was shortened by 1 base and J by 4 bases, with 13 bases between the two germline ends. The CDR3 is CASSLGSRGAYGYTF. In nucleotides, the CDR3 is TGTGCCAGCAGCTTAGGATCCCGAGGGGCCTATGGCTACACCTTC.

This rearrangement joins TRBV9 to TRBJ2-7; D remains unclear. Germline values: CDR1 SGDLS, CDR2 YYNGEE. Trimming left V 7 bases short and J 5 bases short, with 10 bases between. The CDR3 is 11 amino acids. This CDR3 reads CASGPLDEQYF. The CDR3 nucleotides read TGTGCCAGCGGCCCGTTGGACGAGCAGTACTTC.

There are a few counts of this clone. The V gene is TRBV6-5, the J gene TRBJ1-1, with 7 bases fitting TRBD1. The CDR3 spans 13 residues. The germline CDR1 and CDR2 sequences are MNHEY and SVGAGI. J was trimmed by 11 bases and V by 3 bases; bases with no gene match: 9. The CDR3, as DNA: TGTGCCAGCAGTTATTCAGGGGGATTGAGCGCTTTCTTT. Translated, it gives CASSYSGGLSAFF.